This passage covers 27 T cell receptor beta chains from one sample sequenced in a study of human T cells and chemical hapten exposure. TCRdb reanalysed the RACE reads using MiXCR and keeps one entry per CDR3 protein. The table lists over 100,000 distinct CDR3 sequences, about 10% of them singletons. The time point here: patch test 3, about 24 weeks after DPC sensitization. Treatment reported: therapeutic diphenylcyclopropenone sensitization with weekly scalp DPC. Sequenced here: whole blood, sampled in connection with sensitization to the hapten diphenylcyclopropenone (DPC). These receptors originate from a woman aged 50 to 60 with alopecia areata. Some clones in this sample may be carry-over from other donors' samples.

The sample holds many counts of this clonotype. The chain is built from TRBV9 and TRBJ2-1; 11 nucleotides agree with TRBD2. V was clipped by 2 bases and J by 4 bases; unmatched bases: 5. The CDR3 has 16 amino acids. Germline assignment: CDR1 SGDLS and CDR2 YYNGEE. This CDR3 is CASSVSRLAGYNEQFF. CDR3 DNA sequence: TGTGCCAGCAGCGTGTCCCGACTAGCGGGGTACAATGAGCAGTTCTTC.

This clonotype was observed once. The CDR3 reads CASSLAGTSGRNEQFF. The CDR3 bases are TGTGCCAGCAGCTTAGCCGGGACTAGCGGGAGGAATGAGCAGTTCTTC. The chain has TRBV11-2 and TRBJ2-1; 15 nucleotides match TRBD2. The CDR3 spans 16 residues. V lost 1 base and J lost 7; bases outside the gene matches: 2. Germline V CDR1 and CDR2: SGHAT, FQNNGV.

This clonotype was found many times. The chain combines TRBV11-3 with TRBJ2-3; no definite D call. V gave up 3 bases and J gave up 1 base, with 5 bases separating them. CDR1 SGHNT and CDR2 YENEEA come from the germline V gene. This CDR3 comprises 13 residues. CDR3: CASSFGGTDTQYF. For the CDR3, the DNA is TGTGCCAGCAGCTTTGGGGGCACAGATACGCAGTATTTT. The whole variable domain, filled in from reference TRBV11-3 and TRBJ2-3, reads EAGVVQSPRYKIIEKKQPVAFWCNPISGHNTLYWYLQNLGQGPELLIRYENEEAVDDSQLPKDRFSAERLKGVDSTLKIQPAELGDSAVYLCASSFGGTDTQYFGPGTRLTVL.

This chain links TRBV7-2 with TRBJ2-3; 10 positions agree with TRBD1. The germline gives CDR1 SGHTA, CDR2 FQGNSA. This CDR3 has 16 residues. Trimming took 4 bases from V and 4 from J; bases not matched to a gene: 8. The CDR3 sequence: CASSSGDRGWSDTQYF. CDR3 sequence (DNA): TGTGCCAGCAGCTCGGGGGACAGGGGTTGGTCAGATACGCAGTATTTT.

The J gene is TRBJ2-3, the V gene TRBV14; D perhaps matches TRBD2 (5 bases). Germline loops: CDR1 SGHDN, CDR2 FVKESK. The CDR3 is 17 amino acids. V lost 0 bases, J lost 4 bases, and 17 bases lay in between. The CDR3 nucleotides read TGTGCCAGCAGCCAAGATAAGGTGGGGAGAGTGGCAGATACGCAGTATTTT. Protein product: CASSQDKVGRVADTQYF.

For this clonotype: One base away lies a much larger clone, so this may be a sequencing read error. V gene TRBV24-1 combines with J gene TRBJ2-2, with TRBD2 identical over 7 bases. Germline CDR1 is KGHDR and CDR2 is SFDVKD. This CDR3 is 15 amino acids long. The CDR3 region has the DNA TGTGCCACCAGTGATTTGAGGGAGAAGAGCGGGGTGCTGTTTTTT. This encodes CATSDLREKSGVLFF.

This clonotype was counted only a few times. This CDR3 is CASSAWGSSRGLVDYGYTF. The CDR3, as DNA: TGTGCCAGCAGTGCCTGGGGATCGTCTCGAGGGCTAGTGGACTATGGCTACACCTTC. V usage is TRBV6-1 and J usage is TRBJ1-2, with no clear D. This CDR3 is built from 19 residues. The V gene lost 4 bases and the J gene lost 3 bases, with 27 bases spanning the gap. Germline lookup yields CDR1 MNHNS and CDR2 SASEGT.

CDR3 in DNA: TGTGCCAGCTATTTTCAGGGGGCCAACACTGAAGCTTTCTTT. Its protein is CASYFQGANTEAFF. The chain has TRBV6-2 or TRBV6-3 and TRBJ1-1, with TRBD1 matching over 8 bases. The CDR3 extends over 14 amino acids. CDR1 is MNHEY and CDR2 is SVGEGT in the germline V gene. V trimming: 8 bases; J trimming: 2 bases; junction bases outside the gene matches: 7.

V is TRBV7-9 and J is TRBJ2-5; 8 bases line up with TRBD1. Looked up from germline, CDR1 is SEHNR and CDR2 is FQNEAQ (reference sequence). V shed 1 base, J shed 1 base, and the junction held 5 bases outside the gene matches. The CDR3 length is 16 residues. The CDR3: CASSLDWGQVQETQYF. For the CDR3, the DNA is TGTGCCAGCAGCTTAGATTGGGGACAGGTCCAAGAGACCCAGTACTTC.

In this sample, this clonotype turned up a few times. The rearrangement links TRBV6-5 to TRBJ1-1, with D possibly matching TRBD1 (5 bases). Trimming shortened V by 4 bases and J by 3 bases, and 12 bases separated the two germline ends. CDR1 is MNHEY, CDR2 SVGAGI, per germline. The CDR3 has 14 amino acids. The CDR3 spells CASSSTRGDTEAFF. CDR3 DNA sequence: TGTGCCAGCAGTTCCACCCGGGGCGACACTGAAGCTTTCTTT.

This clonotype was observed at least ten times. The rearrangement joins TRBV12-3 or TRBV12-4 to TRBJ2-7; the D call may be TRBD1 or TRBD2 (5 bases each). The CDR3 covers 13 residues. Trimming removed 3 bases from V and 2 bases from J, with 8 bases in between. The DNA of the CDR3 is TGTGCCAGCAGTTTCGGGGCAGCCTACGAGCAGTACTTC. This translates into CASSFGAAYEQYF.

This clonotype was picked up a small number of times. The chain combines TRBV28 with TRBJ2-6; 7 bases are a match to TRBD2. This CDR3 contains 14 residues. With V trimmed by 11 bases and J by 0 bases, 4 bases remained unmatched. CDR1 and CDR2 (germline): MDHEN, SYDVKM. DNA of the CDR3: TGTGCCTCCCGGGGGGTCTCTGGGGCCAACGTCCTGACTTTC. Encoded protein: CASRGVSGANVLTF. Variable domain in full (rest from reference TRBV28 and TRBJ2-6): DVKVTQSSRYLVKRTGEKVFLECVQDMDHENMFWYRQDPGLGLRLIYFSYDVKMKEKGDIPEGYSVSREKKERFSLILESASTNQTSMYLCASRGVSGANVLTFGAGSRLTVL.

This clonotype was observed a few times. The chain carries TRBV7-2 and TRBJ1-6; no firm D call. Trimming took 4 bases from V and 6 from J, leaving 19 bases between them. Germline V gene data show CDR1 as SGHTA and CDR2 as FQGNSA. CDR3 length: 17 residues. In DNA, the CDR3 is TGTGCCAGCAGCTCCTACCACCCCTTTAGACCTAATTCACCCCTCCACTTT. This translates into CASSSYHPFRPNSPLHF.

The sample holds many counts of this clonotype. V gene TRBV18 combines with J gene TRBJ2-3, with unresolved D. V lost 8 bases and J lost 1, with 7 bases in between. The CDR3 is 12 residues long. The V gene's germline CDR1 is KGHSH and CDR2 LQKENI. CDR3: CASSPRTDTQYF. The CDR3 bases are TGTGCCAGCAGCCCCCGCACAGATACGCAGTATTTT.

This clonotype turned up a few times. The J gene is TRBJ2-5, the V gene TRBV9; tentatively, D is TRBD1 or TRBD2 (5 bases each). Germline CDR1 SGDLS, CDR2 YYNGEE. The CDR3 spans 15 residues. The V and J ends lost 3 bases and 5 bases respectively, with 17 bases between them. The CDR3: CASSEGTIVGETQYF. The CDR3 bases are TGTGCCAGCAGCGAAGGGACGATCGTGGGGGAGACCCAGTACTTC. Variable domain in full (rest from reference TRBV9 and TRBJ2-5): DSGVTQTPKHLITATGQRVTLRCSPRSGDLSVYWYQQSLDQGLQFLIQYYNGEERAKGNILERFSAQQFPDLHSELNLSSLELGDSALYFCASSEGTIVGETQYFGPGTRLLVL.

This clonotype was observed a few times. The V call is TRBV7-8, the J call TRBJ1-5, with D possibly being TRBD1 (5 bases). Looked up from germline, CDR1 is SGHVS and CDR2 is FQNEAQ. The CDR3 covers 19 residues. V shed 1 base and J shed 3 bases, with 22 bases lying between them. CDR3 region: CASSLGGGKGWRDNQPQHF. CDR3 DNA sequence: TGTGCCAGCAGCTTAGGGGGGGGGAAAGGATGGAGAGACAATCAGCCCCAGCATTTT.

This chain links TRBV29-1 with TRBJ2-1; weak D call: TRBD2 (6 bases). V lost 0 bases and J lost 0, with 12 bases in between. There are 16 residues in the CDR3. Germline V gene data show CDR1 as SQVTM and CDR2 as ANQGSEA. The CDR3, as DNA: TGCAGCGTTGAAGACCCTGGGAGGAGCTCCTACAATGAGCAGTTCTTC. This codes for CSVEDPGRSSYNEQFF.

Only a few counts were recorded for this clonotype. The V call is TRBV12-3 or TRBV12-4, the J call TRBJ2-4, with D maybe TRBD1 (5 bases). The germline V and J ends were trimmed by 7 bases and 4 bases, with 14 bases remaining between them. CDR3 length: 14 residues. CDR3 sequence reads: CASKLTAPKNIQYF. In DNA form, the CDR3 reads TGTGCCAGCAAACTGACAGCCCCGAAAAACATTCAGTACTTC.

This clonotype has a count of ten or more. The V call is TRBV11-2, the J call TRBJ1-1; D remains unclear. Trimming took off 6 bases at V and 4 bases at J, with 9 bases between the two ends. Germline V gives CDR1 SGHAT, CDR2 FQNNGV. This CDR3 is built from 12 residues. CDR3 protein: CASRMVPTEAFF. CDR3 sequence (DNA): TGTGCCAGCAGAATGGTACCCACTGAAGCTTTCTTT. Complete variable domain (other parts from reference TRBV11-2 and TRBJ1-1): EAGVAQSPRYKIIEKRQSVAFWCNPISGHATLYWYQQILGQGPKLLIQFQNNGVVDDSQLPKDRFSAERLKGVDSTLKIQPAKLEDSAVYLCASRMVPTEAFFGQGTRLTVV.

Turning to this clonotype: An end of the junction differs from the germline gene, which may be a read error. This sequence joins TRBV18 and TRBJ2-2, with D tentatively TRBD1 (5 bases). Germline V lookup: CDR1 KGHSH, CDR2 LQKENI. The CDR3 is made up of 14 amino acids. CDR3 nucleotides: TGTGCCAGCTCACCACAGGGGAACATCGGGGAGCTGTTTTTT. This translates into CASSPQGNIGELFF.

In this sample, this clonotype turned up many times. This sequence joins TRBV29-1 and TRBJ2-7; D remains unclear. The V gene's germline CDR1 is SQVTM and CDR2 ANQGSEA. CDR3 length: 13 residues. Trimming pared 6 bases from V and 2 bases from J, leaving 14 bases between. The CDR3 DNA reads TGCAGCGTGGCGCGTCAGGCGGCCTACGAGCAGTACTTC. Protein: CSVARQAAYEQYF.

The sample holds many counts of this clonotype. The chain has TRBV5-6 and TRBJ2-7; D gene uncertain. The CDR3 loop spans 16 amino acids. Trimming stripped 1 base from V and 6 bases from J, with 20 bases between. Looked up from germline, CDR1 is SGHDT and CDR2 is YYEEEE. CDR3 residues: CASSLIWPPNKGEQYF. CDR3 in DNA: TGTGCCAGCAGCTTGATCTGGCCCCCTAACAAGGGCGAGCAGTACTTC. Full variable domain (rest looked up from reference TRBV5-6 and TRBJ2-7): DAGVTQSPTHLIKTRGQQVTLRCSPKSGHDTVSWYQQALGQGPQFIFQYYEEEERQRGNFPDRFSGHQFPNYSSELNVNALLLGDSALYLCASSLIWPPNKGEQYFGPGTRLTVT.

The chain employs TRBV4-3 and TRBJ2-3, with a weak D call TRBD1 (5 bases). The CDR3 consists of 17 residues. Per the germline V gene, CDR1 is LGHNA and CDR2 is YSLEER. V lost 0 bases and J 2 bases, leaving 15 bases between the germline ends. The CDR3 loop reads CASSQDTPGPITDTQYF. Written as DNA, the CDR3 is TGCGCCAGCAGCCAAGATACTCCAGGGCCTATCACAGATACGCAGTATTTT.

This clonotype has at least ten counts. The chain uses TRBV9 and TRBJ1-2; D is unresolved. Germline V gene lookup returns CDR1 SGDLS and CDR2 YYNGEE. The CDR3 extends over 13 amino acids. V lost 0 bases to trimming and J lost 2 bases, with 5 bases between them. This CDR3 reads CASSVDRNYGYTF. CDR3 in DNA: TGTGCCAGCAGCGTAGACCGGAACTATGGCTACACCTTC.

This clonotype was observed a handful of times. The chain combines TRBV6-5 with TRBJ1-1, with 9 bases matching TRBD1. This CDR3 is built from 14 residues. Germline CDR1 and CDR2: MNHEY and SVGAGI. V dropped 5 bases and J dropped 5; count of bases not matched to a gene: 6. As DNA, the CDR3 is TGTGCCAGCAGTAGATACAGGGGGCGAACTGAAGCTTTCTTT. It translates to CASSRYRGRTEAFF.

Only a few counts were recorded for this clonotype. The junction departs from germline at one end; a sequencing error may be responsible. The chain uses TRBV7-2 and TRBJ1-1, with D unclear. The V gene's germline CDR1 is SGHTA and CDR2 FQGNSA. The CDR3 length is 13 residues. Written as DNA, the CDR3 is TGTGCCAGCAGCTTACTCGAGAACGCTGAAGCTTTCTTT. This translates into CASSLLENAEAFF.

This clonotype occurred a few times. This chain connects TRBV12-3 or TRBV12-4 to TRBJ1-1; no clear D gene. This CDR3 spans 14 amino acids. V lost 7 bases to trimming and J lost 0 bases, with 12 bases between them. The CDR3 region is CASTSRGLNTEAFF. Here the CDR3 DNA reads TGTGCCAGCACCTCCCGAGGGCTGAACACTGAAGCTTTCTTT.